Sequencing of this T cell receptor (beta chain) was carried out in a study of cytomegalovirus exposure and HLA in healthy donors. Findings and limits, study-wide: In a later analysis, DRB1 alleles had the most associated TCRs; HLA-C alleles the fewest. Rare sequences made up most TCRs, while some public TCRs were found in many donors. In a later analysis, V- and J-gene trimming of beta chains associated with a DCLRE1C missense variant, replicated independently.

A remark on this clone: Antigen: not known.

Trimming left V 3 bases short and J 4 bases short, with 19 bases between. The CDR3 consists of 17 residues. Germline lookup yields CDR1 MNHEY and CDR2 SMNVEV (reference sequence). The PCR made use of 60 Vbeta and 13 Jbeta primers. The method was immunoSEQ multiplex PCR; TCRdb's version includes in-frame clones alone and lacks a portion of them. The sample has more than 65,000 clones; approximately 74% are singletons. This chain uses TRBV27 with TRBJ1-5, with D perhaps TRBD1 (5 bases). The specimen sequenced was PBMCs. This sequence originates from a woman aged 50 to 65 in good health and CMV-seropositive. The CDR3 coding sequence is TGTGCCAGCAGTTTCCTCCCCCTAGACAGTTTGAATCAGCCCCAGCATTTT. This gives the protein CASSFLPLDSLNQPQHF.